These T cell receptor beta chains were read from a single sample in a study of blood T cell repertoires in COVID-19. Sequencing was performed with immunoSEQ multiplex PCR; in TCRdb, only in-frame clones are kept and a portion is missing. The sample lists hundreds of thousands of clones; around nine tenths were seen once. Sequencing input: PBMCs or T cells enriched from blood (not recorded which). These receptors were taken from a man between 60 and 75 years old who had recovered from COVID-19. CDR3s include the opening cysteine and the closing phenylalanine or tryptophan. D genes are given only for firm matches. Rows give clone size only sometimes, using once, few, many, or a class for an expanded clone.

V	size	D	J	CDR3	DNA
TRBV28	NA	NA	TRBJ1-6	CASSPEYNSPLHF	TGTGCCAGCAGCCCTGAGTATAATTCACCCCTCCACTTT
TRBV10-1	NA	NA	TRBJ2-1	CASSGGMDNEQFF	TGCGCCAGCAGTGGAGGAATGGACAATGAGCAGTTCTTC
TRBV4-2	NA	NA	TRBJ1-4	CASSQDPGAANEKLFF	TGTGCCAGCAGCCAAGACCCAGGGGCCGCTAATGAAAAACTGTTTTTT
TRBV19	few	TRBD1	TRBJ1-1	CASTPTGGRSEAFF	TGTGCCAGTACCCCAACAGGGGGTCGGTCTGAAGCTTTCTTT
TRBV7-9	few	TRBD1	TRBJ1-1	CASSSQGIYTEAFF	TGTGCCAGCAGCTCACAGGGGATATACACTGAAGCTTTCTTT
TRBV6-1	NA	TRBD2	TRBJ2-2	CASSEAASGSGELFF	TGTGCCAGCAGTGAAGCGGCTAGCGGGAGTGGGGAGCTGTTTTTT
TRBV14	NA	TRBD2	TRBJ2-4	CASSQSSSGDIQYF	TGTGCCAGCAGCCAATCATCTAGCGGAGACATTCAGTACTTC
TRBV28	few	TRBD1	TRBJ1-4	CASSLRQGGANEKLFF	TGTGCCAGCAGTTTAAGACAGGGGGGAGCTAATGAAAAACTGTTTTTT
TRBV6-5	NA	NA	TRBJ1-5	CASRGGPNQPQHF	TGTGCCAGCAGAGGAGGACCAAATCAGCCCCAGCATTTT
TRBV19	NA	TRBD1	TRBJ2-7	CASSVGQDFLEQYF	TGTGCCAGTAGTGTCGGACAGGATTTTCTCGAGCAGTACTTC
TRBV9	NA	NA	TRBJ2-5	CASSVGGSQETQYF	TGTGCCAGCAGCGTTGGAGGGAGCCAAGAGACCCAGTACTTC
TRBV12-2	NA	NA	TRBJ2-7	CASRLNSTGWYEQYF	TGTGCAAGTCGCTTGAATTCGACAGGCTGGTACGAGCAGTACTTC
TRBV2	once	TRBD1	TRBJ2-1	CASSGDSYNEQFF	TGTGCCAGCAGCGGGGACAGTTACAATGAGCAGTTCTTC
TRBV6-5	NA	NA	TRBJ2-1	CASSSTGGFQFF	TGTGCCAGCAGTTCGACAGGAGGTTTCCAGTTCTTC
TRBV19	NA	TRBD2	TRBJ2-2	CASSTGLAGGRTGELFF	TGTGCCAGTAGTACCGGACTAGCGGGAGGAAGGACCGGGGAGCTGTTTTTT
TRBV25-1	NA	TRBD2	TRBJ2-7	CASSVRAGATNEQYF	TGTGCCAGCAGTGTAAGAGCGGGAGCTACCAACGAGCAGTACTTC
TRBV9	NA	NA	TRBJ1-2	CASSTGSNYGYTF	TGTGCCAGCAGCACAGGGTCTAACTATGGCTACACCTTC
TRBV24-1	NA	NA	TRBJ2-4	CATSDETVDIQYF	TGTGCCACCAGTGATGAGACAGTGGACATTCAGTACTTC
TRBV3-1/TRBV3-2	NA	TRBD2	TRBJ2-1	CASSLLAGSPNEQFF	TGTGCCAGCAGCCTCCTAGCGGGAAGTCCTAATGAGCAGTTCTTC
TRBV12-3/TRBV12-4	NA	NA	TRBJ1-1	CASSRVNTEAFF	TGTGCCAGCAGCCGAGTGAACACTGAAGCTTTCTTT
TRBV6-2/TRBV6-3	NA	TRBD1	TRBJ1-6	CASSSGTGSPDNSPLHF	TGTGCCAGCAGTTCGGGGACAGGCTCCCCGGATAATTCACCCCTCCACTTT
TRBV24-1	few	TRBD2	TRBJ2-2	CATSDYGTSGGFGELFF	TGTGCCACCAGTGATTACGGGACTAGCGGGGGATTCGGGGAGCTGTTTTTT
TRBV19	NA	TRBD1	TRBJ2-7	CASSGTGGGFSYEQYF	TGTGCCAGTTCGGGGACAGGGGGCGGATTTTCCTACGAGCAGTACTTC
TRBV5-1	NA	TRBD2	TRBJ2-1	CASSLAGTSKLNEQFF	TGCGCCAGCAGCTTGGCGGGGACTAGCAAACTCAATGAGCAGTTCTTC
TRBV27	NA	TRBD2	TRBJ2-7	CASTVGTSGLNRAEQYF	TGTGCCAGCACGGTGGGGACTAGCGGGTTGAACCGTGCCGAGCAGTACTTC
TRBV11-2	once	NA	TRBJ2-1	CASSLAPVITYNEQFF	TGTGCCAGCAGTCTAGCGCCGGTAATCACCTACAATGAGCAGTTCTTC
TRBV3-1/TRBV3-2	NA	NA	TRBJ1-1	CASSQEAQGGEAFF	TGTGCCAGCAGCCAAGAAGCACAGGGCGGTGAAGCTTTCTTT
TRBV7-3	NA	NA	TRBJ1-1	CASSSTLDTEAFF	TGTGCCAGCAGCTCAACACTGGACACTGAAGCTTTCTTT
TRBV4-1	NA	TRBD2	TRBJ2-1	CASSQVQLAGMIYEQFF	TGCGCCAGCAGCCAAGTTCAACTAGCGGGAATGATATATGAGCAGTTCTTC
TRBV7-9	NA	NA	TRBJ2-2	CASSLDGGRLMAGELFF	TGTGCCAGCAGTCTAGACGGGGGGCGCTTGATGGCCGGGGAGCTGTTTTTT
TRBV10-3	NA	TRBD2	TRBJ2-1	CAISFQTSGTYNEQFF	TGTGCCATCAGTTTCCAGACTAGCGGGACTTACAATGAGCAGTTCTTC
TRBV6-5	NA	NA	TRBJ2-5	CASSYSRTETQYF	TGTGCCAGCAGTTACTCTAGGACTGAGACCCAGTACTTC
TRBV10-3	NA	NA	TRBJ1-6	CAISESWGGNSPLHF	TGTGCCATCAGTGAGTCATGGGGAGGTAATTCACCCCTCCACTTT
TRBV2	NA	TRBD1	TRBJ2-1	CASSAPTGRNEQFF	TGTGCCAGCAGCGCTCCGACAGGGCGTAATGAGCAGTTCTTC
TRBV5-1	NA	TRBD1	TRBJ1-1	CASSLRTGRNTEAFF	TGCGCCAGCAGCTTACGGACAGGGAGGAACACTGAAGCTTTCTTT
TRBV5-1	NA	NA	TRBJ2-3	CASSLPGSTDTQYF	TGCGCCAGCAGCTTGCCCGGGAGCACAGATACGCAGTATTTT
TRBV6-4	once	NA	TRBJ2-2	CASRGQGGAGELFF	TGTGCCAGCAGAGGACAGGGAGGGGCCGGGGAGCTGTTTTTT
TRBV7-9	NA	NA	TRBJ1-1	CASSLKGIANTEAFF	TGTGCCAGTAGCTTAAAGGGGATCGCGAACACTGAAGCTTTCTTT
TRBV18	NA	NA	TRBJ1-1	CASSPLMSTEAFF	TGTGCCAGCTCACCTCTCATGAGCACTGAAGCTTTCTTT
TRBV5-1	NA	TRBD1	TRBJ1-4	CASSLEQGGTNEKLFF	TGCGCCAGCAGCTTGGAACAGGGGGGAACTAATGAAAAACTGTTTTTT
TRBV15	NA	NA	TRBJ2-6	CATSRARAAGANVLTF	TGTGCCACCAGCAGAGCCAGGGCCGCTGGGGCCAACGTCCTGACTTTC
TRBV5-1	NA	NA	TRBJ1-1	CASSYDSPMFALNTEAFF	TGCGCCAGCAGCTACGACAGCCCAATGTTCGCCTTGAACACTGAAGCTTTCTTT